This TCR beta chain was obtained from a study of T cell repertoires in cytomegalovirus infection (dated by TCRdb to the late 2010s). Study-level background: Alongside well-studied HLA-B-restricted epitopes, the peptide stimulations were aimed at recently identified HLA-C-restricted CMV epitopes, whose presentation resists viral immunomodulation. Because public TCR beta signatures pointed to carriage of CMV infection together with the matching HLA type, the HLA type of each donor mattered for the analysis. The research as a whole found: The ex vivo response was dominated by HLA-C-restricted CMV-specific TCR beta clonotypes, which also provided the single most frequent clonotype in two of eight donors. In both this cohort and an independent roughly 330-donor cohort, the cumulative frequency of public TCR beta family members distinguished carriers of CMV infection plus the relevant HLA type.

TCRdb shows the sequencer as Illumina HiSeq 1500. TCRdb trimmed the raw reads at Q25, called clones with MiXCR and kept productive beta chains. A single entry per CDR3 protein holds the most common genes and DNA from its merged rows. This sample has approximately 270,000 distinct CDR3 sequences in its table, and roughly a fifth of those were observed once. The ten largest clones add up to roughly 19% of the sample. The germline ends are 14 bases apart after V is trimmed by 2 bases and J by 0 bases. From the cysteine through the phenylalanine, the CDR3 covers 16 amino acids. Solely the CDR3 DNA is kept, with 48 bases framed from the first base. Based on the germline V gene, the CDR1 and CDR2 sequences are SGHDT and YYEEEE. This clonotype appeared a few times. Its antigen specificity is not known. Per-base qualities were not stored, and no clone one base away is much larger. The label giving this sample's treatment or condition can be read as: in vitro stimulation with specific CMV peptide epitopes to enrich CMV-specific T cells.

The clonotype comes from a human donor in good health (CMV status not recorded). Some clones in this sample may be carry-over from other donors' samples. The chain is encoded by TRBV5-6 joined to TRBJ2-5; confidence is insufficient to name the D gene. The material sequenced was cultured PBMCs, taken from culture after CMV antigen stimulation. Here is the DNA: TGTGCCAGCAGCTTAGACTCACTCCCGTACCAAGAGACCCAGTACTTC. The encoded protein is CASSLDSLPYQETQYF.